The T cell receptor (beta chain) under discussion was sequenced for a study of shared clonotypes between healthy human individuals. At the level of the study: Per donor, three plates held CD4 naive cells, three held CD4 memory, two held CD8 naive and one held CD8 memory.

The germline V and J ends were trimmed by 5 bases and 1 base, with 8 bases remaining between them. The germline gives CDR1 LNHDA, CDR2 SQIVND (reference sequence). The CDR3 sequence is 13 residues long. The assay ran at deep level. This table comes from immunoSEQ multiplex PCR, and its TCRdb copy is limited to in-frame clones, with some not included. The sample lists about 2.1 million clones; more than 85% were seen once. Naive CD8 cells, CD45RO-negative and positively selected for CCR7, excluded terminally differentiated effector memory CD45RA+ cells. The chain links TRBV19 to TRBJ1-1, with a tentative D call TRBD1 (5 bases). Sample: naive CD8+ T cells from PBMCs. This receptor was identified in a young man in good health. Some clones in this sample may be carry-over from other donors' samples. CDR3 region: CASSHGQNTEAFF. The CDR3 DNA is TGTGCCAGTAGTCACGGACAGAACACTGAAGCTTTCTTT.